The 8 T cell receptor beta chains listed next were all sequenced from one sample in a study of early T cells in non-severe SARS-CoV-2 infection. A single record per CDR3 protein comes from TCRdb applying MiXCR to the 5' RACE reads. The data hold around 70,000 distinct CDR3 sequences, with 10% to 15% observed a single time. The sequenced material came from whole blood. The source of these receptors is an adult who was a healthcare worker with PCR-confirmed SARS-CoV-2 infection or an uninfected control (not recorded which).

This rearrangement joins TRBV4-1 to TRBJ2-5; D could derive from TRBD1 or TRBD2 (6 bases each). V dropped 0 bases and J dropped 5 bases, with 10 bases sitting between them. This CDR3 is built from 14 residues. CDR1 and CDR2 from the germline V gene are MGHRA and YSYEKL. Here the CDR3 DNA reads TGCGCCAGCAGCCAAGATGGAGGGGGGGAGACCCAGTACTTC. This encodes CASSQDGGGETQYF.

The chain links TRBV7-6 to TRBJ2-7; D possibly corresponds to TRBD2 (5 bases). Germline CDR1 is SGHVS and CDR2 is FNYEAQ. The CDR3 spans 14 residues. Between the trimmed V and J ends, which lost 5 bases and 0 bases, there was a span of 11 bases. For the CDR3, the DNA is TGTGCCAGCAGCGCGCAGCGGAACTCCTACGAGCAGTACTTC. This sequence encodes CASSAQRNSYEQYF.

CDR3: CASTMGLAVIYNEQFF. The DNA of the CDR3 is TGTGCCAGCACCATGGGACTAGCGGTTATATACAATGAGCAGTTCTTC. The gene calls are TRBV2 and TRBJ2-1; 11 bases agree with TRBD2. Germline values: CDR1 SNHLY, CDR2 FYNNEI. The CDR3 spans 16 residues. J gave up 4 bases and V 7 bases, and 9 bases lay outside the gene matches.

At least ten counts were recorded for this clonotype. The V and J genes are TRBV3-1 and TRBJ1-5, with no clear D. The V gene lost 0 bases and the J gene lost 4 bases, with 10 bases spanning the gap. The length of the CDR3 is 15 residues. Germline CDR1 and CDR2: LGHDT and YNNKEL (reference sequence). The CDR3 spells CASSQDRTSNQPQHF. In DNA, the CDR3 is TGTGCCAGCAGCCAAGATAGGACTTCGAATCAGCCCCAGCATTTT.

This sequence joins TRBV9 and TRBJ2-7; maybe TRBD2 (6 bases). The V end was cut by 0 bases, the J end by 4 bases, with 17 bases between. This CDR3 spans 16 amino acids. CDR1 and CDR2 (germline): SGDLS, YYNGEE. The CDR3 region is CASSVGRDLEYYEQYF. In DNA, the CDR3 is TGTGCCAGCAGCGTAGGGCGGGATTTGGAGTATTACGAGCAGTACTTC. The complete variable domain, with remaining parts taken from reference TRBV9 and TRBJ2-7, reads DSGVTQTPKHLITATGQRVTLRCSPRSGDLSVYWYQQSLDQGLQFLIQYYNGEERAKGNILERFSAQQFPDLHSELNLSSLELGDSALYFCASSVGRDLEYYEQYFGPGTRLTVT.

The V gene is TRBV11-2, the J gene TRBJ2-7; D is uncertain. The CDR3 length is 14 residues. Germline V lookup: CDR1 SGHAT, CDR2 FQNNGV. V was shortened by 5 bases and J by 2 bases, with 13 bases between the two germline ends. CDR3: CASSPVSRPYEQYF. Here the CDR3 DNA reads TGTGCCAGCAGCCCCGTGAGTCGGCCCTACGAGCAGTACTTC.

The chain combines TRBV18 with TRBJ2-4; TRBD1 might be the D (6 bases). Germline CDR1 is KGHSH and CDR2 is LQKENI. The length of the CDR3 is 14 residues. V lost 6 bases to trimming and J lost 2 bases, with 11 bases between them. The CDR3 bases are TGTGCCAGCTCTCTACAGGGCCCCAAAAACATTCAGTACTTC. Translating gives CASSLQGPKNIQYF.

This clonotype was recorded at least ten times. This chain joins TRBV7-9 and TRBJ2-6; weak D call: TRBD2 (6 bases). Deletions cut 5 bases from V and 4 bases from J, with 12 bases between. CDR3 size: 15 residues. Germline V lookup: CDR1 SEHNR, CDR2 FQNEAQ (reference sequence). The DNA of the CDR3 is TGTGCCAGCAGCCGGGGGAGTGGCGGGGCCAACGTCCTGACTTTC. Translation gives CASSRGSGGANVLTF.